A selection of T cell receptor beta chains follows, all from one sample in a study of early T cells in non-severe SARS-CoV-2 infection. TCRdb used MiXCR to reprocess the 5' RACE reads, holding one entry per CDR3 protein. The sample yields tens of thousands of distinct CDR3 sequences, less than 15% seen once. The material was whole blood, obtained at baseline. Receptors were obtained from an adult who was a healthcare worker with PCR-confirmed SARS-CoV-2 infection or an uninfected control (not recorded which). Each CDR3 is given with its conserved first and last residue. A D gene is named only where the DNA matches it firmly. The size of a clone is reported for some rows only, either as once, few or many, or as a class for expanded clones.

d_call	clone_size	v_call	j_call	cdr3_nt	cdr3_aa
NA	NA	TRBV12-3/TRBV12-4	TRBJ2-1	TGTGCCAGCAGTCCCCTATCGGGACTTACCTACGAGCAGTTCTTC	CASSPLSGLTYEQFF
NA	NA	TRBV6-6	TRBJ1-2	TGTGCCAGCAGTGTCGACACAAGCCCACGCTACACCTTC	CASSVDTSPRYTF
TRBD1	many	TRBV15	TRBJ2-5	TGTGCCACCAGCCTGGGACAGGGGTTACAGACCCAGTACTTC	CATSLGQGLQTQYF
NA	NA	TRBV5-6	TRBJ1-1	TGTGCCAGCAGCTTGCTAGGCGTCAGTAACACTGAAGCTTTCTTT	CASSLLGVSNTEAFF
NA	few	TRBV4-3	TRBJ2-2	TGCGCCAGCAGCCAAGATGGGGCCGGGGAGCTGTTTTTT	CASSQDGAGELFF
TRBD1	few	TRBV28	TRBJ2-1	TGTGCCAGTACCACTACCGGGACAGGGGGAGATGAGCAGTTCTTC	CASTTTGTGGDEQFF
TRBD1	many	TRBV28	TRBJ2-6	TGTGCCACCTACCTCTCAGGGGGCCCTGGGGCCAACGTCCTGACTTTC	CATYLSGGPGANVLTF
TRBD2	NA	TRBV10-2	TRBJ2-1	TGCGCCAGCAGTGTCCTAGCGGGGGGCTCCTCCTACAATGAGCAGTTCTTC	CASSVLAGGSSYNEQFF
NA	NA	TRBV7-8	TRBJ1-2	TGTGCCAGCAGCCACCGATTGGGGGATACCTATGGCTACACCTTC	CASSHRLGDTYGYTF
NA	NA	TRBV7-9	TRBJ2-7	TGTGCCAGCAGCTTAGATACCTCTCCCTACGAGCAGTACTTC	CASSLDTSPYEQYF
TRBD2	once	TRBV5-6	TRBJ2-7	TGTGCCAGCAGCTCCCAAGGGACGGGGGGCTACGAGCAGTACTTC	CASSSQGTGGYEQYF
TRBD2	many	TRBV20-1	TRBJ2-3	TGCAGTGCTAGGTCCACTAGCGGGTTTAGCACAGATACGCAGTATTTT	CSARSTSGFSTDTQYF
NA	few	TRBV29-1	TRBJ1-2	TGCAGCGTTGTGGATGGGGCTCTCGCCTATGGCTACACCTTC	CSVVDGALAYGYTF
TRBD1	NA	TRBV11-2	TRBJ2-2	TGTGCCAGCAGCTTAGGGACAGGGAACACCGGGGAGCTGTTTTTT	CASSLGTGNTGELFF
NA	many	TRBV4-2	TRBJ1-1	TGTGCCAGCAGCCAAGATATGGACACTGAAGCTTTCTTT	CASSQDMDTEAFF
NA	few	TRBV5-3	TRBJ2-1	TGTGCCAGAAGCTTGGGAGGGTACAATGAGCAGTTCTTC	CARSLGGYNEQFF
NA	NA	TRBV4-1	TRBJ1-1	TGCGCCAGCAGCCAGGGACACACTGAAGCTTTCTTT	CASSQGHTEAFF
TRBD1	NA	TRBV7-9	TRBJ1-5	TGTGCCAGCAGCTTCGCAGGGGGGAATCAGCCCCAGCATTTT	CASSFAGGNQPQHF
NA	few	TRBV7-6	TRBJ1-1	TGTGCCAGCAGCCCCGCCTACACTGAAGCTTTCTTT	CASSPAYTEAFF
NA	few	TRBV11-2	TRBJ2-5	TGTGCCAGCAGCTTAGATGTAGATTACCGCGAGACCCAGTACTTC	CASSLDVDYRETQYF
NA	NA	TRBV7-2	TRBJ2-5	TGTGCCAGCGGCCCCTACTACGGGGCGGAGACCCAGTACTTC	CASGPYYGAETQYF
NA	NA	TRBV5-1	TRBJ2-7	TGCGCCAGCAGCCCCGGGGGAGCCTACGAGCAGTACTTC	CASSPGGAYEQYF
TRBD1	few	TRBV6-1	TRBJ1-1	TGTGCCAGCAGGGGACAGTTCTCAGGGAACACTGAAGCTTTCTTT	CASRGQFSGNTEAFF
TRBD1	many	TRBV6-1	TRBJ1-5	TGTGCCACTCAACAGGGGTTTAACAATCAGCCCCAGCATTTT	CATQQGFNNQPQHF
TRBD2	many	TRBV10-3	TRBJ2-1	TGTGCCATTGGACTAGCGGGAGGTTCCCCCTACAATGAGCAGTTCTTC	CAIGLAGGSPYNEQFF
TRBD2	NA	TRBV4-2	TRBJ2-1	TGTGCCAGCAGCCCCTTTGGGGCGGGGGGACTCAATGAGCAGTTCTTC	CASSPFGAGGLNEQFF
NA	NA	TRBV12-3/TRBV12-4	TRBJ1-4	TGTGCCAGCAGTTTAAGTCCCCAGTCACTGTTTTTT	CASSLSPQSLFF
NA	few	TRBV3-1	TRBJ1-1	TGTGCCAGCAGCCAAGACTTTAATGTGCGGGCCAAATTT	CASSQDFNVRAKF
NA	many	TRBV25-1	TRBJ1-1	TGTGCCAGCATGGAGGGGTGGAACACTGAAGCTTTCTTT	CASMEGWNTEAFF
TRBD2	few	TRBV9	TRBJ2-2	TGTGCCAGCAGCGTAAGCGGGACCGACGGGGAGCTGTTTTTT	CASSVSGTDGELFF
NA	many	TRBV14	TRBJ1-2	TGTGCCAGCAGCCCGAGGGGCGTACCCTATGGCTACACCTTC	CASSPRGVPYGYTF
TRBD2	many	TRBV2	TRBJ2-2	TGTGCCAGCAGTGAACAGGGACTAGCGGTCACCGGGGAGCTGTTTTTT	CASSEQGLAVTGELFF
NA	many	TRBV7-2	TRBJ2-7	TGTGCCAGCAGCTTAGCGCTTGGGGTAAGCTCGGAGCAGTACTTC	CASSLALGVSSEQYF
TRBD1	many	TRBV29-1	TRBJ2-3	TGCAGCGTCGGGACAGGGGGCGCGGATACGCAGTATTTT	CSVGTGGADTQYF
TRBD1	few	TRBV7-2	TRBJ2-1	TGTGCCAGCAGCTTTTCGGACAGGGATTCTTACAATGAGCAGTTCTTC	CASSFSDRDSYNEQFF
NA	many	TRBV20-1	TRBJ2-3	TGCAGTGCTAGATCTCACCGGGACACTTTTTACACAGATACGCAGTATTTT	CSARSHRDTFYTDTQYF
TRBD1	NA	TRBV5-4	TRBJ1-1	TGTGCCAGCACCAGACAGGGACCGAACACTGAAGCTTTCTTT	CASTRQGPNTEAFF
TRBD2	NA	TRBV4-1	TRBJ2-7	TGCGCCAGCAGCCAGTCTAGCGGGGGACCCTACGAGCAGTACTTC	CASSQSSGGPYEQYF
NA	few	TRBV7-2	TRBJ1-2	TGTGCCAGCAGCTTAAGCAGCAACTATGGCTACACCTTC	CASSLSSNYGYTF
NA	NA	TRBV12-3/TRBV12-4	TRBJ2-5	TGTGCCAGCAGTTTTGGAGGGGGAGAGACCCAGTACTTC	CASSFGGGETQYF
NA	few	TRBV6-2/TRBV6-3	TRBJ2-7	TGTGCCAGCATCCCGGCAGGGCCTTCCTACGAGCAGTACTTC	CASIPAGPSYEQYF
NA	NA	TRBV11-2	TRBJ2-3	TGTGCCAGCAGCCTCCAGGGCCTCACAGATACGCAGTATTTT	CASSLQGLTDTQYF
TRBD1	few	TRBV5-1	TRBJ1-4	TGCGCCAGCAGCCAGGACAGGGCCACACTGTTTTTT	CASSQDRATLFF
NA	few	TRBV7-2	TRBJ2-7	TGTGCCAGCAGCCTATACCAGGGACGGACTTACGAGCAGTACTTC	CASSLYQGRTYEQYF
TRBD2	NA	TRBV20-1	TRBJ2-3	TGCAGTGCTGGGGGACTAGCGGGAGCAGATACGCAGTATTTT	CSAGGLAGADTQYF
TRBD1	many	TRBV11-2	TRBJ2-7	TGTGCCAGCAGCTTAGATTTGGGGACAGGGGACTACGAGCAGTACTTC	CASSLDLGTGDYEQYF
NA	few	TRBV9	TRBJ2-7	TGTGCCAGCAGCTTTAACTCGGAGTACGAGCAGTACTTC	CASSFNSEYEQYF
NA	NA	TRBV2	TRBJ2-7	TGTGCCATCCAGACGGGGCTTATGTCCTACGAGCAGTACTTC	CAIQTGLMSYEQYF
NA	NA	TRBV5-5	TRBJ2-7	TGTGCCAGCAGCTTGGGGACATTCTCCTACGAGCAGTACTTC	CASSLGTFSYEQYF
NA	NA	TRBV25-1	TRBJ2-3	TGTGCCAGCAGTGATCCCTGGGATACGCAGTATTTT	CASSDPWDTQYF
NA	few	TRBV20-1	TRBJ2-6	TGCAGTGCTAGCCAGGGAGCTGGGGCCAACGTCCTGACTTTC	CSASQGAGANVLTF
NA	NA	TRBV2	TRBJ1-6	TGTGCCAGCAGTGAAGGAGGGCTCGGTAATTCACCCCTCCACTTT	CASSEGGLGNSPLHF
TRBD2	few	TRBV2	TRBJ2-7	TGTGCCAGCTCCCCACGGGGGGCCTACGAGCAGTACTTC	CASSPRGAYEQYF